This is a list of T cell receptor beta chains from one sample in a study of T-cell reconstitution after alpha-beta-depleted transplantation in children. TCRdb redid the calling of the PCR reads with MiXCR, one entry per CDR3 protein. The table lists about 230,000 distinct CDR3 sequences, 9.7% of them singletons. Sequenced material: PBMCs from the stem cell graft donor, taken from the stem cell graft. The receptors were gathered from a human donor who donated a stem cell graft to a child with SCID. Both conserved end residues are part of each CDR3. The D gene is left open where the match is weak. Size is omitted from some rows. Given values are once, few, many or a class for expanded clones.

D	V	size	J	CDR3	DNA
.	TRBV7-3	many	TRBJ2-3	CASSLSLQADTQYF	TGTGCCAGCAGCCTCTCTCTCCAGGCAGATACGCAGTATTTT
.	TRBV18	many	TRBJ2-3	CASSSPFTDTQYF	TGTGCCAGCTCATCGCCTTTCACAGATACGCAGTATTTT
.	TRBV5-1	many	TRBJ2-5	CASSLAYLSLAQETQYF	TGCGCCAGCAGCTTGGCCTATTTGTCTCTAGCTCAAGAGACCCAGTACTTC
.	TRBV6-1	many	TRBJ1-2	CASSGTEGNYGYTF	TGTGCCAGCAGTGGGACGGAGGGGAACTATGGCTACACCTTC
.	TRBV20-1	many	TRBJ2-1	CSARDSGGMSYNEQFF	TGCAGTGCTAGAGATAGTGGGGGGATGAGCTACAATGAGCAGTTCTTC
TRBD1	TRBV5-5	many	TRBJ2-5	CASSAKDRVWQETQYF	TGTGCCAGCAGCGCCAAAGACAGGGTCTGGCAAGAGACCCAGTACTTC
TRBD2	TRBV4-2	many	TRBJ2-5	CASSQEGAGGQETQYF	TGTGCCAGCAGCCAAGAGGGTGCGGGGGGGCAAGAGACCCAGTACTTC
.	TRBV27	many	TRBJ2-5	CASSPTGGETQYF	TGTGCCAGCAGCCCGACTGGAGGAGAGACCCAGTACTTC
.	TRBV12-3/TRBV12-4	many	TRBJ2-5	CASSSGSLTQYF	TGTGCCAGCAGTTCGGGGAGTTTGACCCAGTACTTC
.	TRBV12-3/TRBV12-4	.	TRBJ1-2	CASRANYGYTF	TGTGCCAGCAGGGCTAACTATGGCTACACCTTC
.	TRBV18	few	TRBJ1-1	CASSPDQFTEAFF	TGTGCCAGCTCACCAGATCAGTTTACTGAAGCTTTCTTT
.	TRBV6-1	many	TRBJ2-7	CASRHRPVNYEQYF	TGTGCCAGCAGACACCGCCCGGTGAACTACGAGCAGTACTTC
TRBD1	TRBV6-2/TRBV6-3	many	TRBJ2-1	CASSYLLTGSGYNEQFF	TGTGCCAGCAGTTACCTACTGACAGGGTCCGGCTACAATGAGCAGTTCTTC
.	TRBV6-5	many	TRBJ2-3	CASTRLDTQYF	TGTGCCAGCACTCGTCTGGATACGCAGTATTTT
TRBD2	TRBV20-1	many	TRBJ2-3	CSARPLGGRDTQYF	TGCAGTGCTAGGCCCCTGGGGGGGAGAGATACGCAGTATTTT
TRBD1	TRBV30	once	TRBJ2-2	CATDRVGTGELFF	TGTGCCACCGACAGGGTGGGCACCGGGGAGCTGTTTTTT